This TCR beta chain was sequenced in a study of blood T cell repertoires in COVID-19. For the study at large: Samples came from the United States, Italy and Spain, spanning acute and convalescent COVID-19. The analysed material was cDNA or gDNA that came from T cells, B-cell-depleted T cells, or PBMCs.

Per the study methods: Nucleated cell number was recorded as an estimate derived from reference gene primer amplification. Sequencing used immunoSEQ multiplex PCR; TCRdb keeps in-frame clones, though not all of them. From that table come the V and J calls and clone size; the DNA was used to work out D and trimming. Among over 20,000 clones, 83% were seen once, and the ten largest hold more than 6%. The germline gives CDR1 SGHRS, CDR2 YFSETQ. Losses at the gene ends were 4 bases for V and 6 bases for J; bases not matched to a gene: 14. This CDR3 has 16 amino acids. A few counts support this clone. Sequenced input: peripheral blood. This receptor was obtained from a human donor in a cohort sampled during active COVID-19. The chain joins TRBV5-1 to TRBJ2-3, with TRBD2 identical over 7 bases. The CDR3, as DNA: TGCGCCAGCAGCAGGCAGCCTAGCGGAGGGGCGGATACGCAGTATTTT. Translation: CASSRQPSGGADTQYF.